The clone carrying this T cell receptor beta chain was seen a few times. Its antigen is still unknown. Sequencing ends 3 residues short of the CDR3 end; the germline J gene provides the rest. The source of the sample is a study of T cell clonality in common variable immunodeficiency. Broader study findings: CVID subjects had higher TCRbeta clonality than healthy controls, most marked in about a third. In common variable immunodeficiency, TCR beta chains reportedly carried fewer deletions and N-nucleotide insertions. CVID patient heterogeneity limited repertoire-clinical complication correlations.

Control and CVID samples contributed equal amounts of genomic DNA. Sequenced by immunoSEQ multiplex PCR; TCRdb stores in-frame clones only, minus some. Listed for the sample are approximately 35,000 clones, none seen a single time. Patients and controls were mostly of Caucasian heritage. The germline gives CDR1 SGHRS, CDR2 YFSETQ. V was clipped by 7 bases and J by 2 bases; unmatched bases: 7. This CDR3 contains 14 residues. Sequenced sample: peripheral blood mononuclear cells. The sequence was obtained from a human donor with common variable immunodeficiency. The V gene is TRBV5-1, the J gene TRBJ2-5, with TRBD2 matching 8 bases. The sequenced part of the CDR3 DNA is TGCGCCAGCCGACTAGCGCAATCACAAGAGACC. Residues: CASRLAQSQET. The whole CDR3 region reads CASRLAQSQETQYF. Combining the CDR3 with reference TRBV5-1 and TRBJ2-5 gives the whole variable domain KAGVTQTPRYLIKTRGQQVTLSCSPISGHRSVSWYQQTPGQGLQFLFEYFSETQRNKGNFPGRFSGRQFSNSRSEMNVSTLELGDSALYLCASRLAQSQETQYFGPGTRLLVL.